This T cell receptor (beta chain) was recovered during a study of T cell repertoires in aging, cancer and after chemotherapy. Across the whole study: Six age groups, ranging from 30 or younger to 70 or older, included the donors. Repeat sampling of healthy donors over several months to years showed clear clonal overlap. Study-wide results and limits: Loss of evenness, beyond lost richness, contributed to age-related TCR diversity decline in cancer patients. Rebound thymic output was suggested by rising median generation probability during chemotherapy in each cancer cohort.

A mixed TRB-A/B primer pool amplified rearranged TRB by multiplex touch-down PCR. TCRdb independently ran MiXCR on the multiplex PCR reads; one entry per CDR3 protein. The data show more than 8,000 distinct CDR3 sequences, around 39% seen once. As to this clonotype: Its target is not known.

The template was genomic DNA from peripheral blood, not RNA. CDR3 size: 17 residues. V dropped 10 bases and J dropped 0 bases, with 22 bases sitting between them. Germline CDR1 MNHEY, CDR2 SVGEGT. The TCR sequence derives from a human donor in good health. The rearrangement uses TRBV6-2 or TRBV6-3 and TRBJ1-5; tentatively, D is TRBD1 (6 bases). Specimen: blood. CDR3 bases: TGTGCCACCCAATTTTTGGGGGGCCCGAATAGCAATCAGCCCCAGCATTTT. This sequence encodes CATQFLGGPNSNQPQHF.